This TCR beta chain came from a study of T cells in Graves' hyperthyroidism and ophthalmopathy. The source material, RNA transcripts, was used to amplify TCR beta CDR3 regions. Researchers ran a first-round RT-PCR on the TCR CDR3 using the HTBI primer set. MiXCR, run by TCRdb on the multiplex PCR reads, gives a single entry per CDR3 protein. The sample contains almost 600,000 distinct CDR3 sequences, about 45% of which appear only once. As regards this clonotype: Antigen specificity is unknown. Mismatch with germline at one junction end may stem from a read error.

Aged 18 to 65, the patients had hyperthyroidism that was newly diagnosed and had lasted under 2 months. Study-wide results and caveats: Most thyroid clonotypes expanded above 0.001 appeared in blood too. For ophthalmopathy, model prediction preceded onset by a median approximately 6 months.

The CDR3 length is 14 residues. Per the germline V gene, CDR1 is ENHRY and CDR2 is SYGVKD. The receptor was derived from a woman aged 18-29 years with Graves' hyperthyroidism. Sequences were obtained from peripheral blood or thyroid tissue (not recorded which). The rearrangement uses TRBV10-3 and TRBJ2-7; D perhaps matches TRBD1 (6 bases). Here the CDR3 reads CASSEDSLSYEQYF. CDR3 DNA sequence: TGTGCCAGCAGTGAGGACAGCCTTTCCTACGAGCAGTACTTC.